One sample yielded the 26 T cell receptor beta chains listed below, sequenced in a study of T cells in localized non-small cell lung cancer. Here immunoSEQ multiplex PCR was the method, and the copy in TCRdb shows in-frame clones only, minus some. The sample contains nearly 35,000 clones, about 91% of which appear only once. The specimen comprised peripheral blood mononuclear cells, sampled before any cancer treatment. Every receptor here comes from a female donor of 60 years or more with stage II lung adenocarcinoma.

The V call is TRBV5-6, the J call TRBJ2-2; D perhaps matches TRBD1 (5 bases). This CDR3 contains 16 residues. The germline V gene has CDR1 SGHDT and CDR2 YYEEEE. V lost 4 bases to trimming and J lost 1 base, with 14 bases between them. The CDR3 DNA follows: TGTGCCAGCAGCCCCAAGGGGATAGGGAACACCGGGGAGCTGTTTTTT. It yields the protein CASSPKGIGNTGELFF.

V usage is TRBV7-3 and J usage is TRBJ2-3; D call uncertain. Germline V gene lookup returns CDR1 SGHTA and CDR2 FQGTGA. The CDR3 sequence is 15 residues long. Between the trimmed V and J ends, which lost 4 bases and 0 bases, there was a span of 11 bases. This CDR3 reads CASSSGTTSTDTQYF. CDR3 sequence (DNA): TGTGCCAGCAGCTCCGGTACTACTAGCACAGATACGCAGTATTTT.

The CDR3 nucleotides are TGCGCCAGCAGCTTGGTTGGCAGCGACAATCAGCCCCAGCATTTT. This codes for CASSLVGSDNQPQHF. The rearrangement links TRBV5-1 to TRBJ1-5; D remains ambiguous. This CDR3 has 15 amino acids. Germline CDR1 reads SGHRS; CDR2 reads YFSETQ. The V gene lost 0 bases and the J gene lost 3 bases, with 10 bases spanning the gap.

J is TRBJ1-2 and V is TRBV6-1, with a weak D call TRBD1 (6 bases). CDR1 and CDR2 from the germline V gene are MNHNS and SASEGT. CDR3 length: 14 amino acids. V lost 2 bases to trimming and J lost 6 bases, with 13 bases between them. The CDR3 nucleotides read TGTGCCAGCAGTGAAAAGGGGGGATCAGATGGCTACACCTTC. Residues: CASSEKGGSDGYTF.

This clone occurred once. The chain employs TRBV6-5 and TRBJ2-2; 7 positions match TRBD1. The V gene's germline CDR1 is MNHEY and CDR2 SVGAGI. CDR3 length equals 15 residues. The trim removed 6 bases at V and 4 bases at J, leaving 8 bases unmatched. The CDR3 DNA follows: TGTGCCAGCAGGCCCGACAGGGTCGGCACCGGGGAGCTGTTTTTT. Residues: CASRPDRVGTGELFF.

The CDR3 sequence: CASSPRTGVGNTIYF. The CDR3 DNA sequence: TGTGCCAGCAGTCCAAGGACAGGAGTGGGAAACACCATATATTTT. The chain uses TRBV6-6 and TRBJ1-3; TRBD1 matches at 7 bases. Germline lookup yields CDR1 MNHNY and CDR2 SVGAGI (reference sequence). CDR3 size: 15 residues. V trimming: 5 bases; J trimming: 4 bases; junction bases outside the gene matches: 8.

In nucleotides, the CDR3 is TGTGCCAGCTCACCAGAAGTCTACGAGCAGTACTTC. It codes for CASSPEVYEQYF. The J gene is TRBJ2-7, the V gene TRBV18, with D unresolved. Looked up from germline, CDR1 is KGHSH and CDR2 is LQKENI. V lost 2 bases and J lost 3, with 5 bases in between. This CDR3 is 12 amino acids long.

CDR3 region: CASSSDPGQGEPQHF. As DNA, the CDR3 is TGCGCCAGCTCCTCAGACCCGGGACAGGGTGAGCCCCAGCATTTT. V usage is TRBV5-1 and J usage is TRBJ1-5; TRBD1 matches at 9 bases. CDR1 is SGHRS and CDR2 is YFSETQ in the germline V gene. V lost 7 bases to trimming and J lost 8 bases; unmatched junction nucleotides: 13. CDR3 length: 15 residues.

The chain recombines TRBV2 with TRBJ1-4; TRBD1 aligns across 7 bases. Germline V gene lookup returns CDR1 SNHLY and CDR2 FYNNEI. Trimming took 7 bases from V and 8 from J; bases not matched to a gene: 10. This CDR3 has 14 residues. The CDR3 is CASTRQGRGEKLFF. The CDR3 nucleotides are TGTGCCAGCACTCGACAGGGAAGAGGGGAAAAACTGTTTTTT.

This chain connects TRBV4-3 to TRBJ1-1; perhaps TRBD1 as D (5 bases). Deletions cut 1 base from V and 4 bases from J, with 10 bases between. CDR3 size: 14 residues. Germline V lookup: CDR1 LGHNA, CDR2 YSLEER. CDR3 nucleotides: TGCGCCAGCAGCCAAGGGGGCGGGATCACTGAAGCTTTCTTT. It codes for CASSQGGGITEAFF.

V and J are TRBV11-2 and TRBJ2-7; no clear D gene. Germline V CDR1 and CDR2: SGHAT, FQNNGV. V lost 2 bases and J lost 0, with 11 bases in between. The CDR3 sequence is 15 residues long. CDR3 region: CASSLLTASSYEQYF. The CDR3 nucleotides are TGTGCCAGCAGCTTATTAACGGCGAGCTCCTACGAGCAGTACTTC.

This chain connects TRBV27 to TRBJ1-5; TRBD1 agrees at 8 bases. V trimming: 3 bases; J trimming: 6 bases; junction bases outside the gene matches: 10. This CDR3 has 16 amino acids. Germline V gene lookup returns CDR1 MNHEY and CDR2 SMNVEV (reference sequence). CDR3 sequence reads: CASSLNRGGLGQPQHF. CDR3 coding DNA: TGTGCCAGCAGTTTGAACAGGGGGGGGTTGGGTCAGCCCCAGCATTTT.

The chain joins TRBV30 to TRBJ2-3; D not resolved. The V gene's germline CDR1 is GTSNPN and CDR2 SVGIG (reference sequence). The CDR3 sequence is 13 residues long. V was clipped by 0 bases and J by 7 bases, with 11 bases between them. The CDR3 DNA reads as TGTGCCTGGAGTGTACCAGAACTATATACGCAGTATTTT. Protein product: CAWSVPELYTQYF.

The V gene is TRBV30, the J gene TRBJ1-1; no reliable D call. The CDR3 length is 11 residues. CDR1 and CDR2 from the germline V gene are GTSNPN and SVGIG (reference sequence). The V gene lost 3 bases and the J gene lost 5 bases, with 7 bases spanning the gap. CDR3 in DNA: TGTGCCTGGAGGACTGGGACTGAAGCTTTCTTT. Amino acids: CAWRTGTEAFF.

The rearrangement uses TRBV29-1 and TRBJ1-1; D unresolved. V lost 7 bases and J lost 0, with 3 bases in between. Germline V gene data show CDR1 as SQVTM and CDR2 as ANQGSEA. This CDR3 spans 10 amino acids. The CDR3 is CSGMNTEAFF. CDR3 in DNA: TGCAGCGGGATGAACACTGAAGCTTTCTTT.

The chain couples TRBV5-6 to TRBJ2-7, with 12 bases that match TRBD2. This CDR3 is 17 amino acids long. V lost 3 bases and J lost 0; bases outside the gene matches: 7. CDR1 SGHDT and CDR2 YYEEEE come from the germline V gene. In nucleotides, the CDR3 is TGTGCCAGCAGCTCGACTAGCGGGAGAGGAAGCTCCTACGAGCAGTACTTC. Its protein product is CASSSTSGRGSSYEQYF. The full variable domain, with the rest looked up from reference TRBV5-6 and TRBJ2-7, is DAGVTQSPTHLIKTRGQQVTLRCSPKSGHDTVSWYQQALGQGPQFIFQYYEEEERQRGNFPDRFSGHQFPNYSSELNVNALLLGDSALYLCASSSTSGRGSSYEQYFGPGTRLTVT.

DNA of the CDR3: TGTGCCAGCAGCGCCACCACCCTAGCGGGGGGGCACCGTACGCAGTATTTT. Protein: CASSATTLAGGHRTQYF. The chain couples TRBV7-6 to TRBJ2-3, with 12 bases fitting TRBD2. Germline V gene sequence: CDR1 SGHVS, CDR2 FNYEAQ. Losses at the gene ends were 5 bases for V and 8 bases for J; bases not matched to a gene: 14. This CDR3 region has 17 residues.

The chain has TRBV11-2 and TRBJ2-3, with TRBD2 as a possible D gene (5 bases). Germline CDR1 SGHAT, CDR2 FQNNGV. V lost 5 bases, J lost 3 bases, and 15 bases lay in between. The CDR3 totals 15 residues. DNA of the CDR3: TGTGCCAGCAGCCCAACCGAGGGCGGGACAGATACGCAGTATTTT. This sequence encodes CASSPTEGGTDTQYF.

This chain links TRBV9 with TRBJ2-3; the D gene is possibly TRBD2 (7 bases). The V gene's germline CDR1 is SGDLS and CDR2 YYNGEE. This CDR3 comprises 17 residues. V lost 0 bases and J lost 4, with 18 bases in between. CDR3: CASSVVSRGGVADTQYF. CDR3 nucleotide sequence: TGTGCCAGCAGCGTAGTATCCAGGGGAGGGGTGGCAGATACGCAGTATTTT.

V and J are TRBV5-1 and TRBJ2-1; D not certain. The CDR3 covers 15 residues. The ends were cut back, 0 bases at V and 3 bases at J, with 10 bases in the middle. In germline, CDR1 is SGHRS, CDR2 YFSETQ. The CDR3, as DNA: TGCGCCAGCAGCTTGGATGTATCTATCTACAATGAGCAGTTCTTC. Translating it yields CASSLDVSIYNEQFF. The full variable domain, completed using reference TRBV5-1 and TRBJ2-1, is KAGVTQTPRYLIKTRGQQVTLSCSPISGHRSVSWYQQTPGQGLQFLFEYFSETQRNKGNFPGRFSGRQFSNSRSEMNVSTLELGDSALYLCASSLDVSIYNEQFFGPGTRLTVL.

The V and J genes are TRBV28 and TRBJ2-7; 8 positions match TRBD1. This CDR3 spans 12 amino acids. V lost 6 bases, J lost 9 bases, and 7 bases stayed unmatched. In germline, CDR1 is MDHEN, CDR2 SYDVKM. CDR3 bases: TGTGCCAGCAGCTCGACAGGGGTAGGGCAGTACTTC. Amino acids: CASSSTGVGQYF. Together with reference TRBV28 and TRBJ2-7, the CDR3 gives the full variable domain: DVKVTQSSRYLVKRTGEKVFLECVQDMDHENMFWYRQDPGLGLRLIYFSYDVKMKEKGDIPEGYSVSREKKERFSLILESASTNQTSMYLCASSSTGVGQYFGPGTRLTVT.

The chain couples TRBV30 to TRBJ2-7; TRBD1 agrees at 9 bases. Germline V gives CDR1 GTSNPN, CDR2 SVGIG (reference sequence). This CDR3 comprises 14 residues. The V segment lost 5 bases and the J segment 5 bases; nucleotides outside the gene matches: 10. The CDR3 sequence is CAWGVQGAVHEQYF. In DNA, the CDR3 is TGTGCCTGGGGAGTACAGGGGGCAGTACACGAGCAGTACTTC.

The chain uses TRBV19 and TRBJ2-3, with TRBD2 matching over 13 bases. CDR1 and CDR2 from the germline V gene are LNHDA and SQIVND (reference sequence). This CDR3 is 18 amino acids long. V shed 5 bases, J shed 0 bases, and the junction held 8 bases outside the gene matches. CDR3 loop: CASSYPLAGGSSTDTQYF. CDR3 in DNA: TGTGCCAGTAGTTACCCACTAGCGGGAGGGTCTAGCACAGATACGCAGTATTTT.

V and J are TRBV28 and TRBJ2-7, with a possible D match to TRBD1 (6 bases). Germline CDR1 MDHEN, CDR2 SYDVKM. This CDR3 comprises 13 residues. The V gene lost 2 bases and the J gene lost 4 bases, with 9 bases spanning the gap. The DNA for the CDR3 is TGTGCCAGCAGTTTACCGACAGGATACGAGCAGTACTTC. Translating it yields CASSLPTGYEQYF.

V is TRBV6-1 and J is TRBJ1-2, with D perhaps TRBD1 (5 bases). From germline, CDR1 is MNHNS and CDR2 SASEGT. This CDR3 has 14 residues. The germline V and J ends were trimmed by 6 bases and 5 bases, with 16 bases remaining between them. The CDR3 reads CASRRVGTAYGYTF. DNA of the CDR3: TGTGCCAGCAGAAGGGTCGGGACGGCATATGGCTACACCTTC.

CDR3: CASSIPPGAGANVLTF. As DNA, the CDR3 is TGCGCCAGCAGCATTCCGCCCGGAGCAGGGGCCAACGTCCTGACTTTC. The rearrangement uses TRBV5-1 and TRBJ2-6, with D unresolved. The CDR3 sequence is 16 residues long. V lost 4 bases and J 4 bases, leaving 15 bases between the germline ends. CDR1 is SGHRS and CDR2 is YFSETQ in the germline V gene. Full variable domain (outside the CDR3, taken from reference TRBV5-1 and TRBJ2-6): KAGVTQTPRYLIKTRGQQVTLSCSPISGHRSVSWYQQTPGQGLQFLFEYFSETQRNKGNFPGRFSGRQFSNSRSEMNVSTLELGDSALYLCASSIPPGAGANVLTFGAGSRLTVL.